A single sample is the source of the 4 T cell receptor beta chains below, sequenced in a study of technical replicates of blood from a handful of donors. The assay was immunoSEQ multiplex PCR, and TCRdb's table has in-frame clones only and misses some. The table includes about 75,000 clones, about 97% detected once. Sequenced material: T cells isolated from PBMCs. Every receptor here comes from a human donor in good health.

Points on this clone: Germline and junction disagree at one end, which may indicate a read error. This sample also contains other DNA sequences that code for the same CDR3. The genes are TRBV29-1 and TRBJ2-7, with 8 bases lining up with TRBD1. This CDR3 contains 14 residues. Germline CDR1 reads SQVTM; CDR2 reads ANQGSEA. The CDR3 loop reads CSGLGGQDTYEQYF. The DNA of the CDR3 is TGCAGCGGGTTAGGGGGACAGGACACCTATGAGCAGTACTTC.

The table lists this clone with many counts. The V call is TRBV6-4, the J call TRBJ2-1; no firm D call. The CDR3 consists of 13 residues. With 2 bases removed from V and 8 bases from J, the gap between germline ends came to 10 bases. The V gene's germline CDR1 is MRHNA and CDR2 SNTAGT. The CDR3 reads CASSDRWLDEQFF. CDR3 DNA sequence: TGTGCCAGCAGTGACAGGTGGCTAGATGAGCAGTTCTTC.

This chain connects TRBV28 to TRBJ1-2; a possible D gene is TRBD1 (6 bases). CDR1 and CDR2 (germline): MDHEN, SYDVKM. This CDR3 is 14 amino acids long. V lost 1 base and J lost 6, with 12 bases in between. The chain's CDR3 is CASSLSSGGDGYTF. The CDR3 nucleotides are TGTGCCAGCAGTTTATCCTCGGGGGGCGATGGCTACACCTTC.

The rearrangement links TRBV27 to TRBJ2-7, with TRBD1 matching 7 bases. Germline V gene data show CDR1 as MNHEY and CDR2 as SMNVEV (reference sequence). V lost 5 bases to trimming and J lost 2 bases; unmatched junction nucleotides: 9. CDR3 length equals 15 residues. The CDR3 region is CASSPNRGRTYEQYF. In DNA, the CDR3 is TGTGCCAGCAGTCCTAACAGGGGAAGAACCTACGAGCAGTACTTC.